This T cell receptor beta chain stems from a study of T cells in narcolepsy. Here immunoSEQ multiplex PCR was the method, and the copy in TCRdb shows in-frame clones only, minus some. The data show about 35,000 clones, approximately 90% seen once. This CDR3 spans 15 amino acids. V was trimmed by 4 bases and J by 4 bases, leaving 13 bases between them. CDR1 and CDR2 (germline): SNHLY, FYNNEI. Sequenced sample: CD45RA- memory CD4+ T cells from PBMCs. The receptor was derived from a human donor with narcolepsy. The rearrangement links TRBV2 to TRBJ1-4, with D tentatively TRBD1 (6 bases). The CDR3 DNA reads TGTGCCAGCAGTGCTTATGGGGGCTATAATGAAAAACTGTTTTTT. It is translated as CASSAYGGYNEKLFF.